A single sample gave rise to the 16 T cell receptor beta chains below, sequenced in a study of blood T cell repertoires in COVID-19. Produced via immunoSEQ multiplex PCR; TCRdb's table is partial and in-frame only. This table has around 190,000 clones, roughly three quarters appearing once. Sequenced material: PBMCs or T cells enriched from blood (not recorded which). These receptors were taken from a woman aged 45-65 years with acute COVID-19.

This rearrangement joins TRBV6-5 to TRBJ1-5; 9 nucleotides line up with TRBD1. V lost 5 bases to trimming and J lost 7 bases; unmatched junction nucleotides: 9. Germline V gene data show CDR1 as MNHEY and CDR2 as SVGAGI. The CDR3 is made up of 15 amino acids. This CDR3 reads CASSRSTGGIQPQHF. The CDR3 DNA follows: TGTGCCAGCAGTCGGTCGACAGGGGGGATCCAGCCCCAGCATTTT.

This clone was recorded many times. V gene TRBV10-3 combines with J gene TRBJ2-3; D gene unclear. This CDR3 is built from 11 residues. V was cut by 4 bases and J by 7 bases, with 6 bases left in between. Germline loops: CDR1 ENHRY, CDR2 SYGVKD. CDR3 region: CAISVANTQYF. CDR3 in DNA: TGTGCCATCAGTGTCGCGAATACGCAGTATTTT.

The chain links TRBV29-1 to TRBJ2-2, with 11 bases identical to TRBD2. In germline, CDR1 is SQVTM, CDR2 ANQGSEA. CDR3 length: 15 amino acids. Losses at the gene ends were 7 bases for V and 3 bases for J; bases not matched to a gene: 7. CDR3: CSARLAGLDTGELFF. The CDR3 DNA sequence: TGCAGCGCCCGACTAGCGGGGTTGGACACCGGGGAGCTGTTTTTT.

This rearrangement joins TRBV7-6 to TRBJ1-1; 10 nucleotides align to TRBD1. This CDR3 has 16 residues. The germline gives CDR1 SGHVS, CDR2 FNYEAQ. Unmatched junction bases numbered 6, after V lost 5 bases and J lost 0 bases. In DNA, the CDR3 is TGTGCCAGCAGCCCAAGAGGACAGGGGGTGAACACTGAAGCTTTCTTT. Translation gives CASSPRGQGVNTEAFF.

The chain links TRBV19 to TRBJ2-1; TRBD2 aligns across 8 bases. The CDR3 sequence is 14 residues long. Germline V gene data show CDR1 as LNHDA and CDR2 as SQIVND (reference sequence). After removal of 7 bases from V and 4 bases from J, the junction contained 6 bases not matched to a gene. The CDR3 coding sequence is TGTGCCAGTACCCCGGGGGGGCTTTACAATGAGCAGTTCTTC. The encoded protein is CASTPGGLYNEQFF.

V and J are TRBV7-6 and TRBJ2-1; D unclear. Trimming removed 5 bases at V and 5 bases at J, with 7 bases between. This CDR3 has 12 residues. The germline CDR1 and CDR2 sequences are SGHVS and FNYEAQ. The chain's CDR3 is CASSPLHNEQFF. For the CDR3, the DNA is TGTGCCAGCAGCCCTCTACACAATGAGCAGTTCTTC. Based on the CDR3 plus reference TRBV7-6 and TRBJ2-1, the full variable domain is GAGVSQSPRYKVTKRGQDVALRCDPISGHVSLYWYRQALGQGPEFLTYFNYEAQQDKSGLPNDRFSAERPEGSISTLTIQRTEQRDSAMYRCASSPLHNEQFFGPGTRLTVL.

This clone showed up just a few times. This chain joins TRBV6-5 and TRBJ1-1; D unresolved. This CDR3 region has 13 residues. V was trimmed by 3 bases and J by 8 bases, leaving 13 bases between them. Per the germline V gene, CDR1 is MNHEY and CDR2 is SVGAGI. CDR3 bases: TGTGCCAGCAGTTATGTCTTGCTAGGCGAAGCTTTCTTT. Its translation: CASSYVLLGEAFF.

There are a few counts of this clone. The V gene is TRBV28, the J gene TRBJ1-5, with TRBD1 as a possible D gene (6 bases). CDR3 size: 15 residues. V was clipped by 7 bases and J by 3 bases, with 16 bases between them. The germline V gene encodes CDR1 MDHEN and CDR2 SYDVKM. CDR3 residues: CASNTRGQINQPQHF. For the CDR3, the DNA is TGTGCCAGCAACACGAGGGGACAAATCAATCAGCCCCAGCATTTT.

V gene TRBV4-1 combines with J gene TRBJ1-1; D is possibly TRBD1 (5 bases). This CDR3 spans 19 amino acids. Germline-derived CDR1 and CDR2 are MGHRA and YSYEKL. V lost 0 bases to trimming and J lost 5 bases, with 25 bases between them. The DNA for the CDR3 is TGCGCCAGCAGCCAAGAGAGTTTAGCCCCGGGGGGAAGATTGACTGAAGCTTTCTTT. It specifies CASSQESLAPGGRLTEAFF.

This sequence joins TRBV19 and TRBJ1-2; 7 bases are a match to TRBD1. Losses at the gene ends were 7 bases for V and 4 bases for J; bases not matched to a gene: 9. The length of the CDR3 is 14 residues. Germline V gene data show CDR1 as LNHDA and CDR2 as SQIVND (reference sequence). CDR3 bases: TGTGCCAGTACTCCTACGACAGGGCGCTATGGCTACACCTTC. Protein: CASTPTTGRYGYTF.

This chain's CDR3 is CASSLTTNSPLHF. The DNA of the CDR3 is TGTGCCAGCAGCTTAACTACGAATTCACCCCTCCACTTT. The chain employs TRBV7-8 and TRBJ1-6; D remains ambiguous. V was shortened by 2 bases and J by 7 bases, with 6 bases between the two germline ends. This CDR3 spans 13 amino acids. CDR1 SGHVS and CDR2 FQNEAQ come from the germline V gene.

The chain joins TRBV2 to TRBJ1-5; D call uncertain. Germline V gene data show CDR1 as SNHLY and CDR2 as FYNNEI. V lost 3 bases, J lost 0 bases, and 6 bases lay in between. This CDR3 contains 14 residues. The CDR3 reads CASSELYSNQPQHF. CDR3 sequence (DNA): TGTGCCAGCAGTGAGCTCTATAGCAATCAGCCCCAGCATTTT.

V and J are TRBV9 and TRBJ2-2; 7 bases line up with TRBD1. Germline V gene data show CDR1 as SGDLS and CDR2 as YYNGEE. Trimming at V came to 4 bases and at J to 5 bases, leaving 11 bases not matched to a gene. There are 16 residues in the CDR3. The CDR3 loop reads CASSPRTQGETGELFF. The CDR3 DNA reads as TGTGCCAGCAGCCCGCGCACCCAGGGGGAGACCGGGGAGCTGTTTTTT.

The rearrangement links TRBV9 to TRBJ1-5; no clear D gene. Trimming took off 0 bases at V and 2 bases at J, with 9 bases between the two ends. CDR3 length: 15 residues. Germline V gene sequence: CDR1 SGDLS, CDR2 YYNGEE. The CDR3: CASSVGFSGNQPQHF. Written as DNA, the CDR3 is TGTGCCAGCAGCGTAGGGTTCTCAGGCAATCAGCCCCAGCATTTT.

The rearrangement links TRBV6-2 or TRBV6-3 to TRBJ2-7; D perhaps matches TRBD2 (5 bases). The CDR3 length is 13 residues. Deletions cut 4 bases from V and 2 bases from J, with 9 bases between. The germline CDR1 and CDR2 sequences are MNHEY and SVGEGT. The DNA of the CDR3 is TGTGCCAGCAGTTTACGGGATCCCTACGAGCAGTACGTC. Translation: CASSLRDPYEQYV.

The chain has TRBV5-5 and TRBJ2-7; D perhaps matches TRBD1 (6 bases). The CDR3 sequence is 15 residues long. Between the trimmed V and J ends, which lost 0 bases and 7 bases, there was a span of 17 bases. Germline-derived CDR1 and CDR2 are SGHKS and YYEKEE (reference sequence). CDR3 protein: CASSLGARGLGEQYV. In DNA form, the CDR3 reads TGTGCCAGCAGCTTGGGGGCCAGGGGATTGGGAGAGCAGTACGTC.